This T cell receptor beta chain was identified during a study of blood T cell repertoires in COVID-19. Study details: PBMCs, B-cell-depleted T cells, or T cells provided the cDNA or gDNA that made up the material.

The protocol was immunoSEQ multiplex PCR, while the TCRdb copy is restricted to in-frame clones and leaves out a portion. Of 150,000 to 200,000 clones listed, 89% are singletons. V was shortened by 5 bases and J by 2 bases, with 6 bases between the two germline ends. Germline-derived CDR1 and CDR2 are WSHSY and SAAADI. The CDR3 length is 12 residues. Material for sequencing was peripheral blood. The sequence came from a man aged 35 to 55 with acute or convalescent COVID-19. This chain joins TRBV10-2 and TRBJ2-5; D is undetermined. This CDR3 reads CASSSVQETQYF. CDR3 nucleotide sequence: TGCGCCAGCAGTTCGGTGCAAGAGACCCAGTACTTC.